Shown below are 18 T cell receptor beta chains from a single sample sequenced in a study of post-analysis software for immune sequencing data. The study, taken as a whole, reports: Controls showed lower frequencies than patients for five TRBV segments, and TRBV5-6, TRBV5-1 and TRBV20-1 were among these.

Prepared TCR beta cDNA libraries contained unique molecular identifiers. TCRdb analysed the PCR reads with MiXCR anew, one entry per CDR3 protein. The sample carries 450,000 to 650,000 distinct CDR3 sequences, around 40% recorded once. No antigen has been identified for these receptors. Sample: blood. The origin of the receptors is a girl between 5 and 17 years old with multiple sclerosis.

This clonotype was found a few times. The gene calls are TRBV25-1 and TRBJ1-1; 11 bases map to TRBD1. The V and J ends lost 2 bases and 3 bases, in that order; junction bases with no gene match: 5. The CDR3 extends over 16 amino acids. The germline CDR1 and CDR2 sequences are MGHDK and SYGVNS. The CDR3 bases are TGTGCCAGCAGTGAACCCACGGGACAGGGGGACACTGAAGCTTTCTTT. Protein sequence: CASSEPTGQGDTEAFF.

This clonotype was picked up a small number of times. This chain's CDR3 is CASSQTSGRPQETQYF. In nucleotides, the CDR3 is TGTGCCAGCAGCCAGACTAGCGGGAGGCCCCAAGAGACCCAGTACTTC. V and J are TRBV7-2 and TRBJ2-5; 13 bases line up with TRBD2. CDR1 and CDR2 from the germline V gene are SGHTA and FQGNSA. V shed 5 bases, J shed 1 base, and the junction held 4 bases outside the gene matches. CDR3 length equals 16 residues.

This clonotype was counted between two and nine times. The chain employs TRBV7-9 and TRBJ2-3; D is unclear. The germline CDR1 and CDR2 sequences are SEHNR and FQNEAQ (reference sequence). The CDR3 totals 15 residues. Between the trimmed V and J ends, which lost 5 bases and 3 bases, there was a span of 15 bases. CDR3 in amino acids: CASSRGLTDTDTQYF. CDR3 DNA sequence: TGTGCCAGCAGCCGTGGTTTGACTGATACAGATACGCAGTATTTT.

V is TRBV13 and J is TRBJ1-1; D is ambiguous. The germline V gene encodes CDR1 PRHDT and CDR2 FYEKMQ (reference sequence). Trimming took 2 bases from V and 1 from J, leaving 11 bases between them. CDR3 size: 15 residues. The CDR3 sequence: CASSLISGRNTEAFF. DNA for the CDR3: TGTGCCAGCAGCTTAATCTCCGGGAGGAACACTGAAGCTTTCTTT.

This clonotype was found a few times. The rearrangement links TRBV20-1 to TRBJ2-6; TRBD1 aligns across 10 bases. The germline V gene encodes CDR1 DFQATT and CDR2 SNEGSKA (reference sequence). V lost 6 bases and J lost 11; bases outside the gene matches: 7. This CDR3 has 13 residues. CDR3 loop: CSATGTGEDVLTF. The CDR3 nucleotides are TGCAGTGCGACCGGGACAGGGGAGGACGTCCTGACTTTC.

The CDR3 DNA sequence: TGTGCCAGCAGCTTACCAGGGGAGGCGACTTCCTACGAGCAGTACTTC. Translation: CASSLPGEATSYEQYF. The chain carries TRBV7-2 and TRBJ2-7; D possibly matches TRBD1 or TRBD2 (6 bases each). Germline-derived CDR1 and CDR2 are SGHTA and FQGNSA. The CDR3 has 16 residues. V was pared by 2 bases and J by 1 base, with 15 bases between.

This clonotype was detected only a few times. V usage is TRBV4-1 and J usage is TRBJ1-5, with TRBD1 as a possible D gene (6 bases). Germline V gene lookup returns CDR1 MGHRA and CDR2 YSYEKL. Deletions cut 1 base from V and 1 base from J, with 14 bases between. This CDR3 comprises 17 residues. In nucleotides, the CDR3 is TGCGCCAGCAGCCAAGGCAGGGGATTACGGAGCAATCAGCCCCAGCATTTT. Amino acid sequence: CASSQGRGLRSNQPQHF.

The V and J genes are TRBV20-1 and TRBJ1-1, with no clear D. The CDR3 loop spans 14 amino acids. Germline values: CDR1 DFQATT, CDR2 SNEGSKA (reference sequence). Trimming stripped 7 bases from V and 4 bases from J, with 19 bases between. The CDR3 reads CSVQESGSFTEAFF. In DNA form, the CDR3 reads TGCAGTGTCCAGGAATCGGGGAGCTTCACTGAAGCTTTCTTT.

The chain combines TRBV5-1 with TRBJ1-1, with D maybe TRBD1 (5 bases). The V gene lost 2 bases and the J gene lost 2 bases, with 13 bases spanning the gap. The CDR3 has 15 residues. Germline values: CDR1 SGHRS, CDR2 YFSETQ. As DNA, the CDR3 is TGCGCCAGCAGCTTTTGGGGAGGGGACAACACTGAAGCTTTCTTT. It specifies CASSFWGGDNTEAFF.

This clonotype came up a few times. The chain is built from TRBV3-1 and TRBJ2-5; 13 bases match TRBD2. V was pared by 4 bases and J by 2 bases, with 7 bases of the junction left unmatched. Germline V lookup: CDR1 LGHDT, CDR2 YNNKEL (reference sequence). The CDR3 has 17 residues. The CDR3 loop is CASSLRTSGRGQETQYF. For the CDR3, the DNA is TGTGCCAGCAGCCTTAGGACTAGCGGGAGAGGGCAAGAGACCCAGTACTTC.

V usage is TRBV20-1 and J usage is TRBJ2-3; TRBD2 agrees at 10 bases. Trimming cost V 2 bases and J 4 bases; bases outside gene matches: 9. Germline assignment: CDR1 DFQATT and CDR2 SNEGSKA (reference sequence). The CDR3 runs to 16 residues. The CDR3: CSARWNSGGIADTQYF. The CDR3 DNA follows: TGCAGTGCTAGATGGAATAGCGGGGGGATAGCAGATACGCAGTATTTT.

V is TRBV20-1 and J is TRBJ2-5; D is uncertain. V lost 0 bases and J 4 bases, leaving 9 bases between the germline ends. CDR1 is DFQATT, CDR2 SNEGSKA, per germline (reference sequence). The CDR3 has 13 amino acids. The CDR3 sequence is CSARDNIAETQYF. CDR3 sequence (DNA): TGCAGTGCTAGAGATAACATTGCAGAGACCCAGTACTTC.

The rearrangement uses TRBV5-6 and TRBJ2-3, with D possibly TRBD1 on 6 matching bases. The V gene's germline CDR1 is SGHDT and CDR2 YYEEEE. The CDR3 spans 13 residues. Between the trimmed V and J ends, which lost 4 bases and 6 bases, there was a span of 12 bases. For the CDR3, the DNA is TGTGCCAGCAGCCGCCCAGGGGCGGATACGCAGTATTTT. This gives the protein CASSRPGADTQYF.

The sample holds a few counts of this clonotype. The chain combines TRBV7-9 with TRBJ2-5, with D perhaps assigned TRBD1 or TRBD2 (5 bases each). The V end lost 6 bases, the J end lost 11 bases, and 16 bases lay between the germline ends. The CDR3 has 12 amino acids. CDR1 and CDR2 (germline): SEHNR, FQNEAQ (reference sequence). CDR3 DNA sequence: TGTGCCAGCAGTCCGGGGCCAGATGAGCAGTACTTC. Translation: CASSPGPDEQYF.

This chain uses TRBV20-1 with TRBJ2-1, with TRBD2 matching 11 bases. The length of the CDR3 is 15 residues. The germline CDR1 and CDR2 sequences are DFQATT and SNEGSKA (reference sequence). The V and J ends lost 5 bases and 2 bases, in that order; junction bases with no gene match: 5. This CDR3 reads CSALELAGAYNEQFF. CDR3 nucleotide sequence: TGCAGTGCTCTCGAACTAGCGGGGGCCTACAATGAGCAGTTCTTC.

V gene TRBV4-1 combines with J gene TRBJ2-1; 10 bases are shared with TRBD2. Losses at the gene ends were 0 bases for V and 7 bases for J; bases not matched to a gene: 6. Germline V CDR1 and CDR2: MGHRA, YSYEKL. The CDR3 runs 16 residues. CDR3 residues: CASSQDGAGGVNEQFF. The CDR3 bases are TGCGCCAGCAGCCAAGATGGAGCGGGAGGGGTAAATGAGCAGTTCTTC.

This clonotype appeared a few times. This chain joins TRBV6-5 and TRBJ2-1, with 7 bases lining up with TRBD2. Per the germline V gene, CDR1 is MNHEY and CDR2 is SVGAGI. Trimming at V came to 2 bases and at J to 6 bases, leaving 13 bases not matched to a gene. The CDR3 is made up of 17 amino acids. The chain's CDR3 is CASSYASSGTRFNEQFF. CDR3 in DNA: TGTGCCAGCAGTTACGCTTCTAGCGGCACAAGGTTCAATGAGCAGTTCTTC.

This chain uses TRBV20-1 with TRBJ2-3, with D possibly being TRBD1 (5 bases). Trimming removed 0 bases from V and 2 bases from J, with 12 bases in between. The CDR3 is 15 residues long. CDR1 DFQATT and CDR2 SNEGSKA come from the germline V gene (reference sequence). The CDR3 protein is CSARDLQDYTDTQYF. CDR3 in DNA: TGCAGTGCTAGAGACTTACAGGATTACACAGATACGCAGTATTTT.